A single sample is the source of the 32 T cell receptor beta chains below, sequenced in a study of cytomegalovirus exposure and HLA in healthy donors. The PCR used 60 Vbeta and 13 Jbeta primers. Measured with immunoSEQ multiplex PCR; TCRdb has only the in-frame clones, and not every one. The data contain about 180,000 clones, 65% to 85% of them singletons. Sequenced material: PBMCs. These receptor sequences come from a man in his fifties or sixties in good health and CMV-seronegative.

In nucleotides, the CDR3 is TGTGCCAGCAGTCCCGGACAGGTAACCTTCTCTGGAAACACCATATATTTT. This sequence encodes CASSPGQVTFSGNTIYF. The rearrangement uses TRBV28 and TRBJ1-3; 7 nucleotides agree with TRBD1. The CDR3 loop spans 17 amino acids. Per germline, CDR1 MDHEN and CDR2 SYDVKM. V was pared by 5 bases and J by 0 bases, with 10 bases of the junction left unmatched.

The gene calls are TRBV5-1 and TRBJ1-5, with 7 bases matching TRBD1. V shed 2 bases, J shed 5 bases, and the junction held 7 bases outside the gene matches. The CDR3 consists of 15 residues. Germline lookup yields CDR1 SGHRS and CDR2 YFSETQ. CDR3 DNA: TGCGCCAGCAGCTTTACAGGGGCTACCCATCAGCCCCAGCATTTT. Translated, it gives CASSFTGATHQPQHF.

This chain connects TRBV29-1 to TRBJ1-2, with 7 bases fitting TRBD1. Germline CDR1 reads SQVTM; CDR2 reads ANQGSEA. CDR3 length: 15 amino acids. V shed 3 bases and J 1 base; nucleotides not matched to a gene: 8. This chain's CDR3 is CSVEPGQGVNYGYTF. The CDR3 DNA is TGCAGCGTTGAGCCGGGCCAGGGGGTTAACTATGGCTACACCTTC.

The chain couples TRBV5-1 to TRBJ2-3, with D uncertain. Trimming removed 4 bases from V and 6 bases from J, with 12 bases in between. The germline gives CDR1 SGHRS, CDR2 YFSETQ. The CDR3 consists of 13 residues. The CDR3 DNA is TGCGCCAGCAGCCCTAGAGCGAGGGATACGCAGTATTTT. Translation gives CASSPRARDTQYF.

This clone was recorded once. The chain is built from TRBV9 and TRBJ2-7; 11 bases are a match to TRBD1. The CDR3 is made up of 15 amino acids. J lost 6 bases, V lost 4 bases, and 9 bases had no gene match. The germline gives CDR1 SGDLS, CDR2 YYNGEE. The CDR3 protein is CASSTRDRGISEQYF. The DNA for the CDR3 is TGTGCCAGCAGCACACGGGACAGGGGGATTAGCGAGCAGTACTTC.

This clone was recorded once. The chain has TRBV7-6 and TRBJ2-3; 7 bases line up with TRBD2. V shed 3 bases, J shed 1 base, and the junction held 19 bases outside the gene matches. Germline assignment: CDR1 SGHVS and CDR2 FNYEAQ. This CDR3 has 20 residues. CDR3 in amino acids: CASSLEDRTAPGLGTDTQYF. CDR3 bases: TGTGCCAGCAGCTTGGAGGATAGGACTGCCCCCGGACTAGGCACAGATACGCAGTATTTT. The full variable domain, completed using reference TRBV7-6 and TRBJ2-3, is GAGVSQSPRYKVTKRGQDVALRCDPISGHVSLYWYRQALGQGPEFLTYFNYEAQQDKSGLPNDRFSAERPEGSISTLTIQRTEQRDSAMYRCASSLEDRTAPGLGTDTQYFGPGTRLTVL.

This clone has a handful of counts. The rearrangement links TRBV6-5 to TRBJ2-7, with a tentative D call TRBD2 (6 bases). Per the germline V gene, CDR1 is MNHEY and CDR2 is SVGAGI. The CDR3 totals 13 residues. V was clipped by 6 bases and J by 1 base, with 10 bases between them. The CDR3 here is CASRGGTSYEQYF. CDR3 DNA sequence: TGTGCCAGCAGGGGCGGGACTTCCTACGAGCAGTACTTC.

This clone has a single count. V usage is TRBV27 and J usage is TRBJ2-1; 9 bases are shared with TRBD2. The germline V gene has CDR1 MNHEY and CDR2 SMNVEV (reference sequence). J lost 0 bases, V lost 5 bases, and 17 bases had no gene match. This CDR3 contains 20 residues. The CDR3 here is CASSLPPAGGRITSYNEQFF. CDR3 DNA: TGTGCCAGCAGTCTCCCACCCGCGGGGGGGCGCATCACCTCCTACAATGAGCAGTTCTTC.

This clone was picked up a small number of times. The genes are TRBV25-1 and TRBJ1-1; D gene uncertain. From germline, CDR1 is MGHDK and CDR2 SYGVNS. Deletions cut 1 base from V and 8 bases from J, with 11 bases between. The CDR3 length is 13 residues. CDR3: CASSESGQPEAFF. Written as DNA, the CDR3 is TGTGCCAGCAGTGAATCGGGTCAGCCCGAAGCTTTCTTT.

A remark on this clone: Compared with germline, one end of the junction differs, possibly owing to a read error. The chain links TRBV28 to TRBJ2-4, with D possibly matching TRBD2 (6 bases). Germline CDR1 reads MDHEN; CDR2 reads SYDVKM. The CDR3 spans 17 residues. In DNA, the CDR3 is TGTGCCAGCAGTTTCGGCGGGGTCCAGGGAGCCGAAAACATTCAGTACTTC. Translated, it gives CASSFGGVQGAENIQYF.

The J gene is TRBJ2-5, the V gene TRBV14; D is unclear. The V end was cut by 1 base, the J end by 7 bases, with 16 bases between. This CDR3 region has 15 residues. CDR1 and CDR2 (germline): SGHDN, FVKESK. The CDR3, as DNA: TGTGCCAGCAGCCAAGCTGTCGGCCCGTCGGGGACCCAGTACTTC. Its translation is CASSQAVGPSGTQYF.

The V call is TRBV7-9, the J call TRBJ2-6; 11 bases fit TRBD2. Germline CDR1 reads SEHNR; CDR2 reads FQNEAQ (reference sequence). The CDR3 contains 18 residues. Unmatched junction bases numbered 6, after V lost 5 bases and J lost 0 bases. This CDR3 reads CASSRGTSGPSGANVLTF. The CDR3 DNA reads as TGTGCCAGCAGCCGCGGGACTAGCGGACCCTCTGGGGCCAACGTCCTGACTTTC. Full variable domain (missing parts from reference TRBV7-9 and TRBJ2-6): DTGVSQNPRHKITKRGQNVTFRCDPISEHNRLYWYRQTLGQGPEFLTYFQNEAQLEKSRLLSDRFSAERPKGSFSTLEIQRTEQGDSAMYLCASSRGTSGPSGANVLTFGAGSRLTVL.

The chain combines TRBV10-3 with TRBJ2-5; TRBD1 agrees at 10 bases. The junction had 7 bases not matched to a gene; V was cut back by 10 bases and J by 5 bases. Germline lookup yields CDR1 ENHRY and CDR2 SYGVKD. The length of the CDR3 is 13 residues. This CDR3 is CATRQGAGETQYF. The CDR3 nucleotides are TGTGCCACAAGACAGGGGGCAGGTGAGACCCAGTACTTC.

Notes on this clone: Distinct nucleotide sequences in the sample also encode this CDR3. J is TRBJ1-5 and V is TRBV4-1; D is undetermined. The CDR3 loop spans 12 amino acids. Per germline, CDR1 MGHRA and CDR2 YSYEKL. V lost 0 bases, J lost 9 bases, and 6 bases lay in between. CDR3 sequence reads: CASSQEAGPQHF. Written as DNA, the CDR3 is TGCGCCAGCAGCCAAGAAGCTGGGCCCCAGCATTTT.

This clone was recorded once. This sequence joins TRBV7-6 and TRBJ2-7; TRBD2 is a possible D gene (6 bases). Germline lookup yields CDR1 SGHVS and CDR2 FNYEAQ. The CDR3 is 14 amino acids. Trimming pared 5 bases from V and 7 bases from J, leaving 18 bases between. CDR3 sequence reads: CASSRRETIGEQYF. The CDR3 nucleotides read TGTGCCAGCAGCCGCCGGGAGACCATCGGAGAGCAGTACTTC.

The rearrangement joins TRBV5-1 to TRBJ1-5; possible D gene TRBD1, 6 bases. Trimming removed 4 bases at V and 5 bases at J, with 13 bases between. Germline CDR1 is SGHRS and CDR2 is YFSETQ. The CDR3 covers 14 residues. DNA of the CDR3: TGCGCCAGCAGCCCCGGGGGGCGGGATCAGCCCCAGCATTTT. This encodes CASSPGGRDQPQHF.

This sequence joins TRBV4-1 and TRBJ2-1, with D possibly TRBD1 on 6 matching bases. Germline V CDR1 and CDR2: MGHRA, YSYEKL. The CDR3 is 15 amino acids. V lost 6 bases to trimming and J lost 7 bases, with 19 bases between them. The DNA of the CDR3 is TGCGCCAGCAGTCTCGGGGCAGGGGACGTAAATGAGCAGTTCTTC. This translates into CASSLGAGDVNEQFF.

This chain links TRBV5-6 with TRBJ1-1; 8 bases agree with TRBD1. CDR1 is SGHDT and CDR2 is YYEEEE in the germline V gene. CDR3 length: 12 amino acids. Trimming took 4 bases from V and 8 from J; bases not matched to a gene: 4. The CDR3 reads CASSRDRGEAFF. The DNA for the CDR3 is TGTGCCAGCAGCCGAGACAGGGGCGAAGCTTTCTTT.

CDR3: CASSDSNNEQFF. DNA for the CDR3: TGTGCCAGCAGCGACAGCAACAATGAGCAGTTCTTC. V usage is TRBV7-2 and J usage is TRBJ2-1; maybe TRBD1 (5 bases). The CDR3 loop spans 12 amino acids. The germline V and J ends were trimmed by 5 bases and 5 bases, with 7 bases remaining between them. CDR1 SGHTA and CDR2 FQGNSA come from the germline V gene.

This chain's CDR3 is CASRKMTSVYEQYF. The CDR3 DNA is TGTGCCAGCAGAAAAATGACTAGCGTCTACGAGCAGTACTTC. The rearrangement joins TRBV6-5 to TRBJ2-5, with 8 bases matching TRBD2. Matching the DNA end better, TRBJ2-7 makes the J call doubtful. The CDR3 is 14 residues long. In germline, CDR1 is MNHEY, CDR2 SVGAGI.

The V and J genes are TRBV6-1 and TRBJ2-7; D is perhaps TRBD1 (6 bases). V gave up 4 bases and J gave up 0 bases, with 13 bases separating them. The CDR3 totals 15 residues. Germline CDR1 and CDR2: MNHNS and SASEGT. This chain's CDR3 is CASSGRQVLSYEQYF. The CDR3 DNA reads as TGTGCCAGCAGTGGCAGACAGGTTCTCTCCTACGAGCAGTACTTC.

The chain links TRBV19 to TRBJ1-5, with 7 bases identical to TRBD1. Germline lookup yields CDR1 LNHDA and CDR2 SQIVND (reference sequence). The CDR3 consists of 15 residues. V trimming: 3 bases; J trimming: 5 bases; junction bases outside the gene matches: 7. The DNA of the CDR3 is TGTGCCAGTAGTATCGGAGGGGGCGCAGATCAGCCCCAGCATTTT. It encodes CASSIGGGADQPQHF.

V and J are TRBV6-5 and TRBJ1-1, with D tentatively TRBD1 (5 bases). V was clipped by 5 bases and J by 2 bases, with 15 bases between them. Germline loops: CDR1 MNHEY, CDR2 SVGAGI. This CDR3 is built from 15 residues. The DNA of the CDR3 is TGTGCCAGCAGTCCGGAATTCAGGGCCAACACTGAAGCTTTCTTT. Encoded protein: CASSPEFRANTEAFF.

The rearrangement links TRBV19 to TRBJ1-6; D remains ambiguous. With 5 bases removed from V and 7 bases from J, the gap between germline ends came to 12 bases. The CDR3 is made up of 14 amino acids. The V gene's germline CDR1 is LNHDA and CDR2 SQIVND (reference sequence). CDR3 region: CASSGEGFNSPLHF. DNA for the CDR3: TGTGCCAGTAGTGGAGAGGGATTCAATTCACCCCTCCACTTT.

To note about this clone: Its ends do not fully match the called genes, so a read error is possible. The rearrangement uses TRBV25-1 and TRBJ1-5; 10 positions match TRBD1. The CDR3 sequence is 16 residues long. Germline V gives CDR1 MGHDK, CDR2 SYGVNS. In DNA form, the CDR3 reads TGTGCCAGCAGTGGGACAGGGGGATTGGGCAATCAGCCCCAGAATTTT. It encodes CASSGTGGLGNQPQNF.

The CDR3 bases are TGTGCCAGCAGTATAGGACAGGGGTTTCGAGGAGCTTTCTTT. Amino acid sequence: CASSIGQGFRGAFF. The V gene is TRBV28, the J gene TRBJ1-1; TRBD1 agrees at 9 bases. The CDR3 has 14 amino acids. Germline V lookup: CDR1 MDHEN, CDR2 SYDVKM. V gave up 5 bases and J gave up 10 bases; unmatched junction bases: 11.

Remarks on this clone: The junction departs from germline at one end; a sequencing error may be responsible. Other DNA variants within this sample encode the same CDR3. The V gene is TRBV6-6, the J gene TRBJ1-5; TRBD1 is a possible D gene (6 bases). Germline CDR1 MNHNY, CDR2 SVGAGI (reference sequence). CDR3 length: 15 amino acids. CDR3 sequence (DNA): TGCGCCAGCAGTTCAGCCGGGACACAAAATCAGCCCCAGCATTTT. It specifies CASSSAGTQNQPQHF.

The chain combines TRBV19 with TRBJ1-1; tentative D call: TRBD1 (5 bases). The germline V and J ends were trimmed by 5 bases and 7 bases, with 8 bases remaining between them. The CDR3 spans 11 residues. Germline V CDR1 and CDR2: LNHDA, SQIVND (reference sequence). The CDR3 is CASSGGGEAFF. The DNA for the CDR3 is TGTGCCAGTAGTGGGGGGGGTGAAGCTTTCTTT.

Turning to this clone: A read error may account for a junction end that differs from germline. V and J are TRBV5-6 and TRBJ1-5; TRBD1 matches 7 bases. This CDR3 has 14 amino acids. The V gene's germline CDR1 is SGHDT and CDR2 YYEEEE. DNA for the CDR3: TGTGCCAGCAGCCCAGGACAGGACCGGGGGCCCCAGAATTTT. This sequence encodes CASSPGQDRGPQNF.

The V call is TRBV6-6, the J call TRBJ1-3, with a weak D call TRBD1 (5 bases). This CDR3 has 15 residues. V was clipped by 7 bases and J by 3 bases, with 16 bases between them. CDR1 is MNHNY, CDR2 SVGAGI, per germline (reference sequence). The CDR3 reads CASTRRGANGNTIYF. As DNA, the CDR3 is TGTGCCAGCACCCGCCGTGGGGCAAATGGAAACACCATATATTTT.

This chain joins TRBV18 and TRBJ1-4; 7 bases line up with TRBD1. The junction had 9 bases not matched to a gene; V was cut back by 4 bases and J by 7 bases. Germline lookup yields CDR1 KGHSH and CDR2 LQKENI. This CDR3 has 15 amino acids. CDR3 in amino acids: CASSHDRAEVEKLFF. CDR3 bases: TGTGCCAGCTCACACGACAGGGCGGAGGTTGAAAAACTGTTTTTT.

The chain has TRBV6-1 and TRBJ2-1; D possibly corresponds to TRBD2 (6 bases). Germline CDR1 reads MNHNS; CDR2 reads SASEGT. The CDR3 totals 13 residues. Trimming shortened V by 2 bases and J by 9 bases, and 11 bases separated the two germline ends. The CDR3 spells CASSEPRGGEQFF. The DNA of the CDR3 is TGTGCCAGCAGTGAACCTAGGGGAGGTGAGCAGTTCTTC.